This T cell receptor beta chain was captured in a study of blood T cell repertoires in COVID-19. Whole-study context: The United States, Italy and Spain provided the acute and convalescent COVID-19 samples.

The CDR3 length is 15 residues. Trimming took off 1 base at V and 4 bases at J, with 12 bases between the two ends. CDR1 is KGHDR and CDR2 is SFDVKD in the germline V gene. Sequenced by immunoSEQ multiplex PCR; TCRdb stores in-frame clones only, minus some. The sample lists more than 350,000 clones, approximately 88% seen once, with 3% in the top ten. This rearrangement joins TRBV24-1 to TRBJ2-5; possibly TRBD2 for D (7 bases). The receptor was isolated from a woman in her 30s with COVID-19, enrolled during active disease. Sample: peripheral blood. CDR3 protein: CATSDFFRGGETQYF. The CDR3 coding sequence is TGTGCCACCAGTGATTTTTTTAGGGGGGGAGAGACCCAGTACTTC.